This entry describes one T cell receptor (beta chain). What it binds is unknown. The data originate from a study of cytomegalovirus exposure and HLA in healthy donors. Germline CDR1 and CDR2: MNHEY and SVGAGI. The CDR3 is made up of 12 amino acids. The V segment lost 10 bases and the J segment 9 bases; nucleotides outside the gene matches: 8. Regarding the study as a whole: Rare TCR sequences dominated, though some public TCRs recurred in many donors. Both high specificity and high sensitivity reportedly marked the classifier's diagnosis of cytomegalovirus status. In a later analysis, most CMV-associated TCR beta chains appeared HLA-restricted. The study recorded 150 to 200 TCR beta chains that were cytomegalovirus-associated.

The PCR made use of 60 Vbeta and 13 Jbeta primers. Clones were read by immunoSEQ multiplex PCR, and TCRdb kept only the in-frame ones, dropping some. In the table there are tens of thousands of clones, approximately 84% of which are singletons. The sequenced sample was PBMCs. The V call is TRBV6-5, the J call TRBJ2-1; TRBD2 matches 8 bases. The source is a man between 18 and 29 years old in good health and CMV-seronegative. The chain's CDR3 is CAKGTSPPEQFF. CDR3 DNA sequence: TGTGCCAAAGGGACTAGTCCCCCTGAGCAGTTCTTC.